This T cell receptor (beta chain) was retrieved from a study of cytomegalovirus exposure and HLA in healthy donors. Study-level findings and limits: There were a few CMV-associated chains whose specificity for CMV antigens was confirmed in vitro. First-cohort TCR clusters tended to co-occur in the roughly 130 validation repertoires, a later analysis found.

TCRdb keeps only in-frame clones here, not all; method: immunoSEQ multiplex PCR. This sample carries 80,000 or so clones, roughly 94% of them seen once, and the ten largest clones take 0.69%. Points on this clone: Antigen unknown.

The V gene end was trimmed by 6 bases and the J gene end by 10 bases; junction bases not matched to a gene: 15. There are 15 residues in the CDR3. Germline V gene data show CDR1 as MNHEY and CDR2 as SMNVEV (reference sequence). Separation from the approximately 710-subject first cohort characterized the roughly 110-subject validation cohort, to which the donors belonged. Sequencing was performed on PBMCs. The sequence derives from a young woman in good health and CMV-seronegative. The chain employs TRBV27 and TRBJ2-1, with 7 bases aligning to TRBD2. The CDR3 protein is CASRGGSGGVREQFF. The CDR3 DNA reads TGTGCCAGCAGGGGCGGGAGTGGTGGAGTGAGAGAGCAGTTCTTC.